This TCR beta chain was sequenced during a study of T cell responses to AZD1222 COVID-19 vaccine. For the study at large: Doses given second, at about 4 or about 12 weeks, were pooled. Study results and caveats: The study found Spike-specific TCR breadth and depth rose after two AZD1222 doses. Donors, mostly white British, included more females; clonal diversity was possibly underestimated. Reportedly, nearly half of unique spike TCRs recognized epitopes outside B.1.351/B.1.1.7 mutations.

This clone was detected only a few times. Its target is not known. The CDR3 has 12 residues. Germline loops: CDR1 SGHVS, CDR2 FQNEAQ. Trimming cost V 5 bases and J 4 bases, with 9 bases left between them. Only in-frame clones appear in the TCRdb table, and some are missing; sequencing was by immunoSEQ multiplex PCR. The sample records 120,000 or so clones, 90% being singletons. The origin of this receptor is an adult in good health. The rearrangement joins TRBV7-8 to TRBJ2-7; no clear D gene. Sequenced here: peripheral blood, sampled on day 0 of AZD1222 vaccination. The CDR3 loop is CASSRKAYEQYF. The DNA of the CDR3 is TGTGCCAGCAGCCGAAAGGCGTACGAGCAGTACTTC.